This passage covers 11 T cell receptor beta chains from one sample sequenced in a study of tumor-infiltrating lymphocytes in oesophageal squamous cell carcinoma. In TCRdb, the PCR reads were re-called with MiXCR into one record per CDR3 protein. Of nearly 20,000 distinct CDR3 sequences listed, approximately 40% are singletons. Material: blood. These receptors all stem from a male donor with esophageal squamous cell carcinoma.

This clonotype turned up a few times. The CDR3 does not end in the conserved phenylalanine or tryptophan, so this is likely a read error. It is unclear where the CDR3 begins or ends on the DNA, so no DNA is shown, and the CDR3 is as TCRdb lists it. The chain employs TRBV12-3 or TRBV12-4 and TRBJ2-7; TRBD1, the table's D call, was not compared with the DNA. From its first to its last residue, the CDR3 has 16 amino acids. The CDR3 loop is CASLTQGQGDGYTFGS.

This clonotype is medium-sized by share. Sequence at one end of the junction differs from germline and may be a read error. DNA of the CDR3: TGTGCCAGCAGCTTAGGGGACAGGGTCCACTTC. Its translation: CASSLGDRVHF. The rearrangement links TRBV7-9 to TRBJ2-5; 9 bases fit TRBD1. This CDR3 contains 11 residues. CDR1 and CDR2 (germline): SEHNR, FQNEAQ (reference sequence).

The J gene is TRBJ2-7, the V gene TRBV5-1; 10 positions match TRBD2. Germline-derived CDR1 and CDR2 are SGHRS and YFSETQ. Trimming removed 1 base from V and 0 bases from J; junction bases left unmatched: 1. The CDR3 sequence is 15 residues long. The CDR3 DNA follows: TGCGCCAGCAGCTTGACTAGCGGGACCTCCTACGAGCAGTACTTC. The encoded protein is CASSLTSGTSYEQYF.

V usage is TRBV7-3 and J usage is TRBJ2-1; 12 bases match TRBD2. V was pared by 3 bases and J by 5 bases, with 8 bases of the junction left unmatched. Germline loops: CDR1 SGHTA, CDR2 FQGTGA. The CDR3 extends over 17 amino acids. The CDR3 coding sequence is TGTGCCAGCAGCTTTAAATCCGGACTAGCGGGAAACAATGAGCAGTTCTTC. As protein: CASSFKSGLAGNNEQFF.

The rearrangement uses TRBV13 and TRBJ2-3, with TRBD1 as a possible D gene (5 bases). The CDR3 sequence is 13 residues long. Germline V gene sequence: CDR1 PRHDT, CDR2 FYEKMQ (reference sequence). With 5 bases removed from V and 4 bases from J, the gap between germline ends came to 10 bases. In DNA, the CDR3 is TGTGCCAGCAGCCTCCCAGGGTCAGATACGCAGTATTTT. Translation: CASSLPGSDTQYF.

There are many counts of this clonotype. The CDR3 sequence: CASSLGTGAGNTIYF. CDR3 sequence (DNA): TGTGCCAGCAGCCTCGGGACAGGGGCCGGAAACACCATATATTTT. The J gene is TRBJ1-3, the V gene TRBV11-2; TRBD1 agrees at 10 bases. CDR3 length equals 15 residues. CDR1 SGHAT and CDR2 FQNNGV come from the germline V gene. V dropped 5 bases and J dropped 4; count of bases not matched to a gene: 5.

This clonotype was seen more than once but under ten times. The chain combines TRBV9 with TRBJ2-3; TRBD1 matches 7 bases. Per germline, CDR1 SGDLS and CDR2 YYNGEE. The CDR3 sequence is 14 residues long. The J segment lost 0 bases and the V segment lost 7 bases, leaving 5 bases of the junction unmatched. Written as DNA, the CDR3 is TGTGCCAGCGAATCGGGACAGAGCACAGATACGCAGTATTTT. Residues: CASESGQSTDTQYF. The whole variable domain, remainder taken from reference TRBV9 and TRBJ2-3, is DSGVTQTPKHLITATGQRVTLRCSPRSGDLSVYWYQQSLDQGLQFLIQYYNGEERAKGNILERFSAQQFPDLHSELNLSSLELGDSALYFCASESGQSTDTQYFGPGTRLTVL.

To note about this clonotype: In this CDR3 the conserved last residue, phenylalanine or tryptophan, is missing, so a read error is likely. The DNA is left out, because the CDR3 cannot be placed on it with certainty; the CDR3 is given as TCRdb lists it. CDR3 sequence reads: CASSRQGSNYGYTFGS. The rearrangement joins TRBV27 to TRBJ2-7; the table's TRBD1 call for D was not verified on the DNA. Counting both end residues, the CDR3 totals 16 amino acids. CDR1 is MNHEY and CDR2 is SMNVEV in the germline V gene (reference sequence).

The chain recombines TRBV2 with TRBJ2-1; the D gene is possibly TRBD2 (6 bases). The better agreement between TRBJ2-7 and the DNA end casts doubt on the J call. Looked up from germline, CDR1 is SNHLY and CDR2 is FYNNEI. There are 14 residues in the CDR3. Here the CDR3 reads CASSYSGDSYEQYF. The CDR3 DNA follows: TGTGCCAGCAGCTACTCGGGGGACTCCTACGAGCAGTACTTC.

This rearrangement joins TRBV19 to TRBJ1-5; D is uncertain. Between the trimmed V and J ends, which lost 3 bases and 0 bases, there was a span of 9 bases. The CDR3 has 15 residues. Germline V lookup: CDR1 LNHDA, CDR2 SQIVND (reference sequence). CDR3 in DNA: TGTGCCAGTAGTATGTCACCCTATAGCAATCAGCCCCAGCATTTT. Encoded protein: CASSMSPYSNQPQHF.

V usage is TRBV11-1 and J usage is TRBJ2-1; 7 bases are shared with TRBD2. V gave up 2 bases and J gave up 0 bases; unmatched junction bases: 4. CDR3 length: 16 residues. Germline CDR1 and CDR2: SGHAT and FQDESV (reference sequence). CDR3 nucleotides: TGTGCCAGCAGCTTAAGGGAGGGGAGCTCCTACAATGAGCAGTTCTTC. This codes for CASSLREGSSYNEQFF.